One sample yielded the 29 T cell receptor beta chains listed below, sequenced in a study of T cell responses to AZD1222 COVID-19 vaccine. Produced via immunoSEQ multiplex PCR; TCRdb's table is partial and in-frame only. Among about 70,000 clones listed, 88% were seen once. The material was peripheral blood, obtained on day 0 of MenACWY control vaccination. The origin of the receptors is an adult in good health.

J is TRBJ1-2 and V is TRBV28, with D unresolved. V shed 6 bases and J shed 2 bases, with 4 bases lying between them. CDR1 and CDR2 (germline): MDHEN, SYDVKM. This CDR3 is built from 11 residues. CDR3 in amino acids: CASRHNYGYTF. CDR3 nucleotides: TGTGCCAGCAGACACAACTATGGCTACACCTTC.

This sequence joins TRBV27 and TRBJ2-7; the D call may be TRBD1 or TRBD2 (6 bases each). Germline lookup yields CDR1 MNHEY and CDR2 SMNVEV (reference sequence). The CDR3 is 13 amino acids. V was shortened by 10 bases and J by 6 bases, with 19 bases between the two germline ends. The CDR3 spells CATEGGGQGEQYF. The CDR3 DNA is TGTGCCACCGAGGGTGGGGGGCAAGGCGAGCAGTACTTC.

The gene calls are TRBV6-5 and TRBJ2-5; TRBD2 aligns across 7 bases. Germline trimming cut 7 bases from V and 4 bases from J; bases unmatched to any gene: 12. This CDR3 has 15 residues. Germline V gives CDR1 MNHEY, CDR2 SVGAGI. The CDR3 here is CASTSGGGRTETQYF. CDR3 sequence (DNA): TGTGCCAGCACCTCGGGGGGAGGGAGGACAGAGACCCAGTACTTC.

The gene calls are TRBV19 and TRBJ2-7, with TRBD1 matching 9 bases. The CDR3 has 13 amino acids. The junction had 7 bases not matched to a gene; V was cut back by 8 bases and J by 5 bases. Germline V CDR1 and CDR2: LNHDA, SQIVND (reference sequence). Here the CDR3 reads CASRRTGGDEQYF. The CDR3 bases are TGTGCCAGTCGGCGTACAGGGGGCGACGAGCAGTACTTC.

V gene TRBV4-1 combines with J gene TRBJ1-5; no definite D call. This CDR3 is 15 amino acids long. V dropped 1 base and J dropped 3 bases, with 10 bases sitting between them. Germline values: CDR1 MGHRA, CDR2 YSYEKL. CDR3 region: CASSQAVQINQPQHF. The CDR3 DNA reads as TGCGCCAGCAGCCAAGCGGTTCAGATCAATCAGCCCCAGCATTTT.

V and J are TRBV9 and TRBJ2-2, with D uncertain. Trimming took 0 bases from V and 7 from J, leaving 10 bases between them. The germline gives CDR1 SGDLS, CDR2 YYNGEE. This CDR3 spans 14 amino acids. This CDR3 is CASSVAVGLGELFF. In DNA, the CDR3 is TGTGCCAGCAGCGTAGCTGTAGGCCTCGGGGAGCTGTTTTTT.

The chain is built from TRBV25-1 and TRBJ2-1, with D perhaps matching TRBD2 (6 bases). Deletions cut 2 bases from V and 5 bases from J, with 13 bases between. The CDR3 has 15 amino acids. The germline V gene has CDR1 MGHDK and CDR2 SYGVNS. The CDR3 coding sequence is TGTGCCAGCAGTGAACCCGGGGGTCGTGACAATGAGCAGTTCTTC. Translating gives CASSEPGGRDNEQFF.

The table lists this clone with a few counts. V usage is TRBV5-1 and J usage is TRBJ2-5; 9 bases are a match to TRBD2. Germline values: CDR1 SGHRS, CDR2 YFSETQ. This CDR3 comprises 16 residues. Trimming cost V 4 bases and J 3 bases; bases outside gene matches: 10. Written as DNA, the CDR3 is TGCGCCAGCAGCCCTGGGGCGTCTAGCGGGAAAGAGACCCAGTACTTC. It is translated as CASSPGASSGKETQYF. The full variable domain, completed using reference TRBV5-1 and TRBJ2-5, is KAGVTQTPRYLIKTRGQQVTLSCSPISGHRSVSWYQQTPGQGLQFLFEYFSETQRNKGNFPGRFSGRQFSNSRSEMNVSTLELGDSALYLCASSPGASSGKETQYFGPGTRLLVL.

The chain joins TRBV7-9 to TRBJ2-5; the D is unclear. V lost 0 bases to trimming and J lost 3 bases, with 8 bases between them. This CDR3 spans 14 amino acids. CDR1 is SEHNR, CDR2 FQNEAQ, per germline (reference sequence). The CDR3 region has the DNA TGTGCCAGCAGCTTAGCTGGCCCAAAAGAGACCCAGTACTTC. Protein sequence: CASSLAGPKETQYF.

The count of this clone is one. This CDR3 is CASSVDGQVRNEQFF. The CDR3 region has the DNA TGTGCCAGCAGCGTAGATGGACAGGTTCGTAATGAGCAGTTCTTC. V and J are TRBV9 and TRBJ2-1, with 7 bases that match TRBD1. Germline assignment: CDR1 SGDLS and CDR2 YYNGEE. The CDR3 is 15 amino acids. After removal of 0 bases from V and 7 bases from J, the junction contained 7 bases not matched to a gene. The whole variable domain, remainder taken from reference TRBV9 and TRBJ2-1, is DSGVTQTPKHLITATGQRVTLRCSPRSGDLSVYWYQQSLDQGLQFLIQYYNGEERAKGNILERFSAQQFPDLHSELNLSSLELGDSALYFCASSVDGQVRNEQFFGPGTRLTVL.

The gene calls are TRBV12-3 or TRBV12-4 and TRBJ1-5, with 7 bases that match TRBD1. J gave up 4 bases and V 6 bases, and 0 bases lay outside the gene matches. The CDR3 covers 12 residues. CDR3 nucleotide sequence: TGTGCCAGCAGACAGGGGAATCAGCCCCAGCATTTT. Translation: CASRQGNQPQHF.

This rearrangement joins TRBV19 to TRBJ2-3; 7 bases agree with TRBD2. Germline CDR1 is LNHDA and CDR2 is SQIVND (reference sequence). The CDR3 is made up of 15 amino acids. After removal of 6 bases from V and 0 bases from J, the junction contained 6 bases not matched to a gene. The CDR3 reads CASSLAGGSTDTQYF. In DNA form, the CDR3 reads TGTGCCAGTAGCTTAGCGGGTGGGAGCACAGATACGCAGTATTTT.

The chain links TRBV5-1 to TRBJ2-1; 8 positions match TRBD2. The CDR3 spans 16 residues. Germline V gene sequence: CDR1 SGHRS, CDR2 YFSETQ. The ends lost 2 bases at V and 0 bases at J; junction bases unmatched: 4. The CDR3: CASSFAAGVSYNEQFF. The CDR3 coding sequence is TGCGCCAGCAGCTTCGCAGCGGGGGTCTCCTACAATGAGCAGTTCTTC.

The J gene is TRBJ1-1, the V gene TRBV29-1, with TRBD1 identical over 8 bases. CDR1 is SQVTM, CDR2 ANQGSEA, per germline. The CDR3 length is 14 residues. The trim removed 3 bases at V and 8 bases at J, leaving 11 bases unmatched. This chain's CDR3 is CSVENRGNRLEAFF. The CDR3 DNA sequence: TGCAGCGTTGAGAACAGGGGGAATCGTTTGGAAGCTTTCTTT. Looking up the rest from reference TRBV29-1 and TRBJ1-1 gives the full variable domain: SAVISQKPSRDICQRGTSLTIQCQVDSQVTMMFWYRQQPGQSLTLIATANQGSEATYESGFVIDKFPISRPNLTFSTLTVSNMSPEDSSIYLCSVENRGNRLEAFFGQGTRLTVV.

This rearrangement joins TRBV2 to TRBJ1-2, with TRBD1 identical over 7 bases. The CDR3 totals 13 residues. CDR1 is SNHLY and CDR2 is FYNNEI in the germline V gene. V gave up 10 bases and J gave up 3 bases; unmatched junction bases: 8. The DNA for the CDR3 is TGTGCCACTTCATGGACAGGCCACTATGGCTACACCTTC. Amino acids: CATSWTGHYGYTF.

The chain joins TRBV5-5 to TRBJ1-5; 7 positions match TRBD1. J lost 0 bases, V lost 4 bases, and 7 bases had no gene match. This CDR3 has 16 amino acids. Germline V lookup: CDR1 SGHKS, CDR2 YYEKEE (reference sequence). CDR3 in DNA: TGTGCCAGCAGCCCCGGGACAGCTTATAGCAATCAGCCCCAGCATTTT. It codes for CASSPGTAYSNQPQHF.

This clone was detected only a few times. The CDR3 protein is CASSPSGGENTEAFF. Written as DNA, the CDR3 is TGTGCCAGCAGCCCCTCGGGGGGCGAGAACACTGAAGCTTTCTTT. The chain couples TRBV7-3 to TRBJ1-1, with D possibly TRBD1 on 6 matching bases. The ends were cut back, 5 bases at V and 1 base at J, with 14 bases in the middle. The CDR3 has 15 amino acids. Germline V gene lookup returns CDR1 SGHTA and CDR2 FQGTGA.

The chain uses TRBV9 and TRBJ1-2; 10 bases map to TRBD1. The CDR3 is 18 residues long. V lost 0 bases to trimming and J lost 3 bases; unmatched junction nucleotides: 11. Germline lookup yields CDR1 SGDLS and CDR2 YYNGEE. CDR3 in DNA: TGTGCCAGCAGCGTAGGTCCGGGACAGGGGTTAGTGCACTATGGCTACACCTTC. Its protein product is CASSVGPGQGLVHYGYTF.

This chain links TRBV11-3 with TRBJ2-5, with TRBD2 matching over 10 bases. Trimming at V came to 4 bases and at J to 4 bases, leaving 3 bases not matched to a gene. The CDR3 contains 14 residues. The germline gives CDR1 SGHNT, CDR2 YENEEA. CDR3 residues: CASSSGTSVETQYF. CDR3 in DNA: TGTGCCAGCAGCTCCGGGACTAGCGTAGAGACCCAGTACTTC. The full variable domain, completed using reference TRBV11-3 and TRBJ2-5, is EAGVVQSPRYKIIEKKQPVAFWCNPISGHNTLYWYLQNLGQGPELLIRYENEEAVDDSQLPKDRFSAERLKGVDSTLKIQPAELGDSAVYLCASSSGTSVETQYFGPGTRLLVL.

V and J are TRBV27 and TRBJ2-1; 8 bases agree with TRBD2. V lost 1 base to trimming and J lost 8 bases; unmatched junction nucleotides: 10. Germline CDR1 reads MNHEY; CDR2 reads SMNVEV (reference sequence). The CDR3 is made up of 16 amino acids. The CDR3 sequence: CASSLFSGGPYHEQFF. CDR3 sequence (DNA): TGTGCCAGCAGTTTATTTTCGGGGGGGCCGTACCATGAGCAGTTCTTC.

The CDR3 region is CASSPGTGGFSGANVLTF. The CDR3 DNA follows: TGTGCCAGCAGCCCCGGGACAGGGGGCTTCTCTGGGGCCAACGTCCTGACTTTC. The chain employs TRBV5-6 and TRBJ2-6; TRBD1 matches at 12 bases. The CDR3 contains 18 residues. V shed 4 bases, J shed 0 bases, and the junction held 5 bases outside the gene matches. Germline CDR1 reads SGHDT; CDR2 reads YYEEEE.

The rearrangement links TRBV7-9 to TRBJ1-6; the D gene is possibly TRBD1 (5 bases). CDR3 length: 14 amino acids. Germline V gene lookup returns CDR1 SEHNR and CDR2 FQNEAQ (reference sequence). V was clipped by 5 bases and J by 16 bases, with 21 bases between them. The CDR3 nucleotides read TGTGCCAGCAGCCCTACCAACCCAGGGACGCCGCTCCACTTT. Translation: CASSPTNPGTPLHF. Supplemented by reference TRBV7-9 and TRBJ1-6, the full variable domain reads DTGVSQNPRHKITKRGQNVTFRCDPISEHNRLYWYRQTLGQGPEFLTYFQNEAQLEKSRLLSDRFSAERPKGSFSTLEIQRTEQGDSAMYLCASSPTNPGTPLHFGNGTRLTVT.

J is TRBJ1-6 and V is TRBV19, with 7 bases lining up with TRBD1. V was pared by 6 bases and J by 7 bases, with 6 bases of the junction left unmatched. Germline lookup yields CDR1 LNHDA and CDR2 SQIVND (reference sequence). The CDR3 has 14 residues. CDR3 loop: CASRFGGGNSPLHF. The CDR3 nucleotides are TGTGCCAGTAGGTTCGGAGGGGGCAATTCACCCCTCCACTTT.

The sample holds one count of this clone. The chain links TRBV5-5 to TRBJ2-5; D may be TRBD1 (6 bases). Germline lookup yields CDR1 SGHKS and CDR2 YYEKEE (reference sequence). V lost 2 bases to trimming and J lost 2 bases, with 10 bases between them. The length of the CDR3 is 14 residues. The CDR3 here is CASSFRGRQETQYF. In DNA form, the CDR3 reads TGTGCCAGCAGCTTCAGGGGACGGCAAGAGACCCAGTACTTC.

This chain connects TRBV7-2 to TRBJ1-2, with 9 bases that match TRBD1. The CDR3 extends over 15 amino acids. After removal of 7 bases from V and 4 bases from J, the junction contained 10 bases not matched to a gene. CDR1 SGHTA and CDR2 FQGNSA come from the germline V gene. The CDR3 sequence: CASTQGQGIFYGYTF. CDR3 bases: TGTGCCAGCACTCAGGGACAGGGCATCTTCTATGGCTACACCTTC.

J is TRBJ2-7 and V is TRBV6-5; D not resolved. The germline gives CDR1 MNHEY, CDR2 SVGAGI. V lost 6 bases to trimming and J lost 1 base, with 13 bases between them. The CDR3 is made up of 14 amino acids. DNA for the CDR3: TGTGCCAGCAGGAAGGATGGCACTTCCTACGAGCAGTACTTC. Translating it yields CASRKDGTSYEQYF.

This clone was observed a few times. The chain combines TRBV30 with TRBJ2-1; 10 bases line up with TRBD1. Germline lookup yields CDR1 GTSNPN and CDR2 SVGIG (reference sequence). The CDR3 totals 13 residues. J was trimmed by 6 bases and V by 5 bases; bases with no gene match: 4. The CDR3 nucleotides read TGTGCCTGGCGGGGGACAGGGGTCAATGAGCAGTTCTTC. Translated, it gives CAWRGTGVNEQFF.

This chain connects TRBV10-3 to TRBJ1-2, with D possibly being TRBD1 (5 bases). CDR1 and CDR2 (germline): ENHRY, SYGVKD. The CDR3 is 13 amino acids. V shed 5 bases and J shed 5 bases, with 12 bases lying between them. CDR3 sequence: CAISYDSPYGYTF. CDR3 in DNA: TGTGCCATCAGTTACGACAGTCCGTATGGCTACACCTTC.

The genes are TRBV19 and TRBJ2-1; D is ambiguous. The CDR3 contains 15 residues. The germline gives CDR1 LNHDA, CDR2 SQIVND (reference sequence). The ends were cut back, 7 bases at V and 0 bases at J, with 13 bases in the middle. CDR3 in amino acids: CASKNSESSYNEQFF. The CDR3 nucleotides are TGTGCCAGTAAGAACAGCGAGAGCTCCTACAATGAGCAGTTCTTC. The whole variable domain, filled in from reference TRBV19 and TRBJ2-1, reads DGGITQSPKYLFRKEGQNVTLSCEQNLNHDAMYWYRQDPGQGLRLIYYSQIVNDFQKGDIAEGYSVSREKKESFPLTVTSAQKNPTAFYLCASKNSESSYNEQFFGPGTRLTVL.